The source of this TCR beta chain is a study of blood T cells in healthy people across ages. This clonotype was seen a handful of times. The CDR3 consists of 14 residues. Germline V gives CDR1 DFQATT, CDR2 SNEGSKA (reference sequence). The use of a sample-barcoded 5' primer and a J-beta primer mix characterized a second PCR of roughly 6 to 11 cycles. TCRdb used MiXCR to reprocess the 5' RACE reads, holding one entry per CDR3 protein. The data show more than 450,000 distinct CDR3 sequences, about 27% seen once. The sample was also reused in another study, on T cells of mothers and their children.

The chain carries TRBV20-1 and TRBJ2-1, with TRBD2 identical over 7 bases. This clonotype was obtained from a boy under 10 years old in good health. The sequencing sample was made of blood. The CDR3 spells CSPRQRGMGNEQFF. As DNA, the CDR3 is TGCAGCCCACGACAGCGGGGTATGGGGAATGAGCAGTTCTTC.